This T cell receptor (beta chain) was recovered during a study of T cell clones after liver transplantation. V shed 0 bases and J 5 bases; nucleotides not matched to a gene: 6. Germline V gives CDR1 SGHRS, CDR2 YFSETQ. The CDR3 length is 15 residues. Profiling relied on immunoSEQ multiplex PCR, and the TCRdb table lists in-frame clones only, not all of them. This table holds around 20,000 clones, approximately 89% found once. The chain uses TRBV5-1 and TRBJ1-2; 8 bases are shared with TRBD1. The receptor was isolated from a human donor who received a liver transplant. This specimen was CD8+ T cells from blood, taken before liver transplant. The CDR3 is CASSLAGGRYYGYTF. In DNA form, the CDR3 reads TGCGCCAGCAGCTTGGCAGGGGGCAGGTATTATGGCTACACCTTC.